These T cell receptor beta chains were read from a single sample in a study of blood T cells in healthy people across ages. From the 5' RACE reads, TCRdb called clonotypes with MiXCR, one entry per CDR3 protein. The sample contains 1.5 million to 1.8 million distinct CDR3 sequences, approximately 43% of which appear only once. The sample consisted of blood. All receptors derive from a woman between 18 and 29 years old in good health. CDR3s include the opening cysteine and the closing phenylalanine or tryptophan. D genes are given only for firm matches. A clone size is listed for some rows: how often the clone was seen (once, few, many), or a class if it is expanded.

V gene: TRBV10-3
D gene: .
clone size: once
J gene: TRBJ1-2
CDR3 protein: CAISEGESVLGSSGYTF
CDR3 DNA: TGTGCCATTAGTGAAGGGGAGTCCGTTTTGGGGAGTAGCGGCTACACCTTC

V gene: TRBV15
D gene: .
clone size: few
J gene: TRBJ2-2
CDR3 protein: CATSPRWGSGELFF
CDR3 DNA: TGTGCCACCAGCCCCCGATGGGGTTCCGGGGAGCTGTTTTTT

V gene: TRBV20-1
D gene: .
clone size: .
J gene: TRBJ2-1
CDR3 protein: CSASKGILAYNEQFF
CDR3 DNA: TGCAGTGCGAGTAAAGGTATTCTGGCCTACAATGAGCAGTTCTTC

V gene: TRBV20-1
D gene: .
clone size: .
J gene: TRBJ1-4
CDR3 protein: CSAAGTVNEKLFF
CDR3 DNA: TGCAGTGCAGCAGGGACGGTTAATGAAAAACTGTTTTTT

V gene: TRBV20-1
D gene: .
clone size: .
J gene: TRBJ1-4
CDR3 protein: CSAFGGETNEKLFF
CDR3 DNA: TGCAGTGCTTTTGGGGGGGAGACCAATGAAAAGCTGTTTTTT

V gene: TRBV19
D gene: .
clone size: .
J gene: TRBJ2-2
CDR3 protein: CASNGWVGGELFF
CDR3 DNA: TGTGCCAGTAATGGCTGGGTCGGCGGGGAGCTGTTTTTT

V gene: TRBV5-1
D gene: .
clone size: .
J gene: TRBJ2-1
CDR3 protein: CASSAFSSYNEQFF
CDR3 DNA: TGCGCCAGCAGCGCCTTTAGCTCCTACAATGAGCAGTTCTTC

V gene: TRBV24-1
D gene: .
clone size: few
J gene: TRBJ1-2
CDR3 protein: CATSDHTGLGYTF
CDR3 DNA: TGTGCCACCAGTGACCACACAGGGTTAGGCTACACCTTC

V gene: TRBV29-1
D gene: .
clone size: .
J gene: TRBJ2-7
CDR3 protein: CSVWETATYEQYF
CDR3 DNA: TGCAGCGTTTGGGAGACAGCTACCTACGAGCAGTACTTC

V gene: TRBV6-1
D gene: TRBD2
clone size: few
J gene: TRBJ2-3
CDR3 protein: CASSGRASGDQSQDTQYF
CDR3 DNA: TGTGCCAGCAGTGGTAGAGCTAGCGGGGACCAATCACAAGATACGCAGTATTTT

V gene: TRBV29-1
D gene: .
clone size: few
J gene: TRBJ2-5
CDR3 protein: CSVGHLGETQYF
CDR3 DNA: TGCAGCGTGGGACATTTGGGGGAGACCCAGTACTTC

V gene: TRBV12-3/TRBV12-4
D gene: .
clone size: few
J gene: TRBJ1-6
CDR3 protein: CAGSRASVSYNSPLHF
CDR3 DNA: TGTGCCGGCAGTCGGGCCTCGGTCTCCTATAATTCACCCCTCCACTTT

V gene: TRBV29-1
D gene: .
clone size: .
J gene: TRBJ1-6
CDR3 protein: CSAQESRNSPLHF
CDR3 DNA: TGCAGTGCCCAAGAGTCGCGGAATTCACCCCTCCACTTT